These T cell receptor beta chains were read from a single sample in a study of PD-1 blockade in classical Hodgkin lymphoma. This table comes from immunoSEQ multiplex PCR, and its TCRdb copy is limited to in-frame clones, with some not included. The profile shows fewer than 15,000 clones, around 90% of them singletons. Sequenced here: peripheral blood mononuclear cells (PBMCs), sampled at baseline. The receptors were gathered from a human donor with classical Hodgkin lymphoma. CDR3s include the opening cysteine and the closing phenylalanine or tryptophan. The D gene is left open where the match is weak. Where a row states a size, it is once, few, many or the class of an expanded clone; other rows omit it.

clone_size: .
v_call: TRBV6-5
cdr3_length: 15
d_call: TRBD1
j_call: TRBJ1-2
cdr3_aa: CASSITPGQGRGYTF
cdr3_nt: TGTGCCAGCAGTATAACCCCGGGACAGGGTCGGGGCTACACCTTC

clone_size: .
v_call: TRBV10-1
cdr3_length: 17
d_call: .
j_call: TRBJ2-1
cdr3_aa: CASSIGRGRGSYNEQFF
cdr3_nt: TGCGCCAGCAGTATCGGGCGGGGTCGAGGCTCCTACAATGAGCAGTTCTTC

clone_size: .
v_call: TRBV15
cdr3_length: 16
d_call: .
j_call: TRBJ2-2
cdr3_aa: CATSRGNRANTGELFF
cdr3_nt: TGTGCCACCAGCAGAGGAAACAGGGCTAACACCGGGGAGCTGTTTTTT

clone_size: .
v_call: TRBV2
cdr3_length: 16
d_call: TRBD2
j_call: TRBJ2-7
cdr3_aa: CASSGGGNLPFYEQYF
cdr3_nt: TGTGCCAGCAGTGGGGGGGGGAACCTACCCTTCTACGAGCAGTACTTC

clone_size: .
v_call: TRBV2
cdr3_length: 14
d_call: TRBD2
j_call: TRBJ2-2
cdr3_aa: CASTGLAGTGELFF
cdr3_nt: TGTGCCAGCACGGGACTAGCGGGGACCGGGGAGCTGTTTTTT

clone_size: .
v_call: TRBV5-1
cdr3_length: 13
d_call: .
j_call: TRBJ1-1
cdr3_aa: CASLLGENTEAFF
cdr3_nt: TGCGCCAGCCTGTTGGGCGAGAACACTGAAGCTTTCTTT

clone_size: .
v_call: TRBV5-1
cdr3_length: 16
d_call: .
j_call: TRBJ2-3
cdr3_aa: CASSLGTSLGSNTQYF
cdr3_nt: TGCGCCAGCAGCTTGGGGACGTCGTTGGGAAGTAATACGCAGTATTTT

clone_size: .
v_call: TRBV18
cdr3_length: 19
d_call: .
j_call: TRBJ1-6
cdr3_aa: CASSPVRTRQSSYNSPLHF
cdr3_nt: TGTGCCAGCTCACCAGTCCGGACCAGACAGAGCTCCTATAATTCACCCCTCCACTTT

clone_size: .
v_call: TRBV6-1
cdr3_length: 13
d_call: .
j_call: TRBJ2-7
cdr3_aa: CASSERNSYEQYF
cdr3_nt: TGTGCCAGCAGTGAAAGAAACAGTTACGAGCAGTACTTC

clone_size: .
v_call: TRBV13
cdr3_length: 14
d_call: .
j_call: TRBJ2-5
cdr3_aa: CASSFRGLGETQYF
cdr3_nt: TGTGCCAGCAGCTTTCGGGGGCTGGGCGAGACCCAGTACTTC

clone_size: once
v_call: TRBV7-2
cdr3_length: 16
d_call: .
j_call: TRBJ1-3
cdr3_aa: CASSLMPHSSGNTIYF
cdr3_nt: TGTGCCAGCAGCTTAATGCCACACAGCTCTGGAAACACCATATATTTT

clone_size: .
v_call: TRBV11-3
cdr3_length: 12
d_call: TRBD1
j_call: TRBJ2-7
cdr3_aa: CASSESGGEQYF
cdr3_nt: TGTGCCAGCAGCGAATCAGGGGGCGAGCAGTACTTC

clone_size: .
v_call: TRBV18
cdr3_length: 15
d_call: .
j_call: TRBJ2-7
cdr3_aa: CASSPIAELSYEQYF
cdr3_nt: TGTGCCAGCTCACCAATCGCCGAGTTATCCTACGAGCAGTACTTC

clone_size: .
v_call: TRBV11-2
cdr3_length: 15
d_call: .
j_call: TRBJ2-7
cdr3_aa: CASSQDEQEIYEQYF
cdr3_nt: TGTGCCAGCAGCCAAGATGAACAGGAGATCTACGAGCAGTACTTC

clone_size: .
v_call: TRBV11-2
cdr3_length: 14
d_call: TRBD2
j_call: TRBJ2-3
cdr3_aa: CASSSSGRADTQYF
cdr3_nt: TGTGCCAGCAGCTCGAGCGGGAGGGCAGATACGCAGTATTTT

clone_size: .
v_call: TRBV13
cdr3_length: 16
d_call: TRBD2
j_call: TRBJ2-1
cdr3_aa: CASSLAGLAAYNEQFF
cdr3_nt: TGTGCCAGCAGCTTAGCGGGACTAGCGGCCTACAATGAGCAGTTCTTC

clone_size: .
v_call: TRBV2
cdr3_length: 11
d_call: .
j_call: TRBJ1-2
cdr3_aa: CAGRGRRGYTF
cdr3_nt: TGTGCCGGAAGAGGCCGTCGTGGCTACACCTTC

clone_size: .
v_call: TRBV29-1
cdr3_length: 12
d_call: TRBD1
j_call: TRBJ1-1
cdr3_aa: CSVGTGITEAFF
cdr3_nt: TGCAGCGTTGGGACAGGTATTACTGAAGCTTTCTTT

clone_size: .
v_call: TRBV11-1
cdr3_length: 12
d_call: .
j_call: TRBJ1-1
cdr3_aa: CASSLGQVGAFF
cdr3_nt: TGTGCCAGCAGCTTAGGGCAGGTGGGAGCTTTCTTT

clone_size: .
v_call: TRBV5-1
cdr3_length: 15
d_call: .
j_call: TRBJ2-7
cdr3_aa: CASSLRGDESYEQYF
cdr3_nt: TGCGCCAGCAGCTTGCGAGGGGATGAGTCCTACGAGCAGTACTTC

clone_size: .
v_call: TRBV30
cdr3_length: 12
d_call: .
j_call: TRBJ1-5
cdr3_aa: CAWKAVIGPQHF
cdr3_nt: TGTGCCTGGAAAGCGGTGATCGGGCCCCAGCATTTT

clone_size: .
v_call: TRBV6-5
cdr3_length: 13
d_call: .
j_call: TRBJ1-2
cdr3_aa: CASSVWGGTGYTF
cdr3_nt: TGTGCCAGCAGTGTTTGGGGGGGAACTGGCTACACCTTC

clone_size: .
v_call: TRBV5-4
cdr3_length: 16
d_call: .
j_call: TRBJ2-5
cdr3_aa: CASSWEGDRRQETQYF
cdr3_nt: TGTGCCAGCAGCTGGGAGGGGGACAGGCGCCAAGAGACCCAGTACTTC

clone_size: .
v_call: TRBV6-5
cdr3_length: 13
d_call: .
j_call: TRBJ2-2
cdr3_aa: CASTPGVTGELFF
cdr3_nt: TGTGCCAGCACACCAGGGGTCACCGGGGAGCTGTTTTTT

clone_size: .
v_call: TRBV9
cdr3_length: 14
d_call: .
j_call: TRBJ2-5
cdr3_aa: CASSVGVQKETQYF
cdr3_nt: TGTGCCAGCAGCGTAGGGGTTCAGAAAGAGACCCAGTACTTC

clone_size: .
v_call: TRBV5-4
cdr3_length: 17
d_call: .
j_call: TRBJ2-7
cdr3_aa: CASSLGWTEYSSYEQYF
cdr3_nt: TGTGCCAGCAGCTTGGGTTGGACTGAATACTCTTCCTACGAGCAGTACTTC

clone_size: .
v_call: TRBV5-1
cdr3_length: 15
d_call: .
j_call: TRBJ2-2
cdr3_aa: CASSLEVVDTGELFF
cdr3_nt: TGCGCCAGCAGCTTGGAGGTAGTGGACACCGGGGAGCTGTTTTTT

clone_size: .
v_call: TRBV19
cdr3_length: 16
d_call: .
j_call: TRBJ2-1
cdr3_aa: CASSIRGLFGGYEQFF
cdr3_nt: TGTGCCAGTAGTATAAGGGGACTCTTCGGTGGCTATGAGCAGTTCTTC

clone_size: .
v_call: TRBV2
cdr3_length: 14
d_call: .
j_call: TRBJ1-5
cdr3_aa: CASSVRDSNQPQHF
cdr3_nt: TGTGCCAGCAGTGTTAGGGATAGCAATCAGCCCCAGCATTTT

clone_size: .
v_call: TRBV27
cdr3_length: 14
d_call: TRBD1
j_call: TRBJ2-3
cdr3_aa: CASSRDRWGDTQYF
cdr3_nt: TGTGCCAGCAGTAGGGACAGGTGGGGAGATACGCAGTATTTT

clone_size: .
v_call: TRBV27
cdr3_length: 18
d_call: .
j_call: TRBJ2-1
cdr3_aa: CASGRGTGSFLSYNEQFF
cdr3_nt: TGTGCCTCCGGGCGGGGGACAGGTTCGTTCCTCTCCTACAATGAGCAGTTCTTC

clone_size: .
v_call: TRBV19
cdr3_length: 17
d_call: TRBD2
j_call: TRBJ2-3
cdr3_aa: CASSIVPAGGRTDTQYF
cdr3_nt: TGTGCCAGTAGTATAGTGCCAGCGGGAGGGAGGACAGATACGCAGTATTTT

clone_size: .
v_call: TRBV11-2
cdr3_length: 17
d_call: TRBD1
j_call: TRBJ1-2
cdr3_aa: CASSLAGTGQVSYGYTF
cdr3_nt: TGTGCCAGCAGCTTAGCCGGGACAGGGCAGGTTTCGTATGGCTACACCTTC

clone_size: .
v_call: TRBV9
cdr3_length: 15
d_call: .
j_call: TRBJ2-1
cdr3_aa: CASSVEGVSYNEQFF
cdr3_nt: TGTGCCAGCAGCGTAGAAGGGGTGAGCTACAATGAGCAGTTCTTC

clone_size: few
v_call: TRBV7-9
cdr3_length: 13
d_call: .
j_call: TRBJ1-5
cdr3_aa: CASSPDTDQPQHF
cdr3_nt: TGTGCCAGCAGCCCCGACACTGATCAGCCCCAGCATTTT

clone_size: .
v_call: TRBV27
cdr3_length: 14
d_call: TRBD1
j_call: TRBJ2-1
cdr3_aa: CASSNRGPYNEQFF
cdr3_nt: TGTGCCAGCAGTAACAGGGGGCCCTACAATGAGCAGTTCTTC

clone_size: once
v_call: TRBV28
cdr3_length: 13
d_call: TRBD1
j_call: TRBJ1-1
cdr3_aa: CASSFTGDTEAFF
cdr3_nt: TGTGCCAGCAGTTTTACAGGGGACACTGAAGCTTTCTTT

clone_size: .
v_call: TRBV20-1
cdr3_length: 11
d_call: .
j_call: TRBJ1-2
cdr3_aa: CSAQTQRGYTF
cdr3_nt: TGCAGTGCCCAGACTCAGCGGGGCTACACCTTC

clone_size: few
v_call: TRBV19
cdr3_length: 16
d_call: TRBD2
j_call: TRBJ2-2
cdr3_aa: CASSLAGGSNTGELFF
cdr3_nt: TGTGCCAGTAGCCTAGCGGGGGGATCGAACACCGGGGAGCTGTTTTTT

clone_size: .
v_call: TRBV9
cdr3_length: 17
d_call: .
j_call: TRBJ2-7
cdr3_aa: CASSVDVGVGGADEQYF
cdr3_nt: TGTGCCAGCAGCGTAGATGTGGGGGTGGGAGGCGCCGACGAGCAGTACTTC

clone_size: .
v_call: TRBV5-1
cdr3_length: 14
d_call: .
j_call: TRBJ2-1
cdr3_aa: CASSNSQRGVEQFF
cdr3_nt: TGCGCCAGCAGCAATAGTCAAAGGGGAGTCGAGCAGTTCTTC

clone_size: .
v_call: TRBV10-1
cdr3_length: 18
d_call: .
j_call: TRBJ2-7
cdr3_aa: CASSESYDQRVSSYEQYF
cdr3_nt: TGCGCCAGCAGTGAGTCTTATGATCAGCGGGTAAGCTCCTACGAGCAGTACTTC

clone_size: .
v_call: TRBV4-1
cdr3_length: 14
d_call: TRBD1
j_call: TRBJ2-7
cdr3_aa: CASSGGTGDYEQYF
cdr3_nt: TGCGCCAGCAGCGGAGGGACAGGAGATTACGAGCAGTACTTC

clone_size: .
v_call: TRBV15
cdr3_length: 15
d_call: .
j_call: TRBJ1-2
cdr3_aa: CATSRVPGPDYGYTF
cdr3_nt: TGTGCCACCAGCAGAGTTCCGGGCCCGGACTATGGCTACACCTTC

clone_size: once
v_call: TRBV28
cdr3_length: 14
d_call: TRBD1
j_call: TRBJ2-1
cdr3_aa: CASSQTTGDNEQFF
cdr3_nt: TGTGCCAGCAGCCAGACGACAGGGGACAATGAGCAGTTCTTC